Included here is one T cell receptor beta chain sequence, with context. The data were obtained in a study of blood T cell repertoires in COVID-19. The CDR3 sequence is 14 residues long. Germline V gives CDR1 MNHEY, CDR2 SVGEGT. V gave up 5 bases and J gave up 4 bases; unmatched junction bases: 5. The repertoire was sequenced with immunoSEQ multiplex PCR; TCRdb's copy has only in-frame clones and lacks some. The top ten hold 2% to 3% of the sample, which has roughly 270,000 clones, about 85% seen once. Sequencing was carried out using PBMCs or T cells enriched from blood (not recorded which). This TCR was recovered from a woman in her forties or fifties who had recovered from COVID-19. The chain joins TRBV6-2 or TRBV6-3 to TRBJ2-7; 10 nucleotides match TRBD2. Written as DNA, the CDR3 is TGTGCCAGCAGTAAAGGGACTAGCGTGTACGAGCAGTACTTC. This codes for CASSKGTSVYEQYF.